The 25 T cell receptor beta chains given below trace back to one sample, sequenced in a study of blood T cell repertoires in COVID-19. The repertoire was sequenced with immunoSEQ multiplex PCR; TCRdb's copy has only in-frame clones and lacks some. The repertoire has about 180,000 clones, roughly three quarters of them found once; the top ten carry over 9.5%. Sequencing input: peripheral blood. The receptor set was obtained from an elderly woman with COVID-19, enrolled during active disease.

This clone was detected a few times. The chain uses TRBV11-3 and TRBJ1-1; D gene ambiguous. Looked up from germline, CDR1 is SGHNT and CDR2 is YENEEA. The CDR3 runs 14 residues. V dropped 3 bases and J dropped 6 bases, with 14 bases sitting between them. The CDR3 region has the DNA TGTGCCAGCAGCTTCAACAGTGGTGGTTCTGAAGCTTTCTTT. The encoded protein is CASSFNSGGSEAFF.

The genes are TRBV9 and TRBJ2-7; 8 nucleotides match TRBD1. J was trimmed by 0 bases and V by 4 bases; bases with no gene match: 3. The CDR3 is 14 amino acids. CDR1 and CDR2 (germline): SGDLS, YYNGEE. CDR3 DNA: TGTGCCAGCAGCACTGGACAGGGCTCCTACGAGCAGTACTTC. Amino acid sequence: CASSTGQGSYEQYF.

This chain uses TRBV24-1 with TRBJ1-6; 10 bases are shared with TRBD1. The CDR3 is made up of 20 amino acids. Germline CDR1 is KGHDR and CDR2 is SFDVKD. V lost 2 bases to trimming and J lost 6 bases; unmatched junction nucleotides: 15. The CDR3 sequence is CATSDWTPPGQGRRNSPLHF. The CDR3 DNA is TGTGCCACCAGTGATTGGACACCTCCGGGACAGGGGAGACGTAATTCACCCCTCCACTTT.

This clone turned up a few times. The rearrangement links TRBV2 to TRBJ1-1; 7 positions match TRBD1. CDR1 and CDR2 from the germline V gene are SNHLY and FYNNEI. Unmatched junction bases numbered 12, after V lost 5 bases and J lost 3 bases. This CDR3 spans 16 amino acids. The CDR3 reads CASSRNKQGWDTEAFF. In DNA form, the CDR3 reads TGTGCCAGCAGTCGGAACAAACAGGGGTGGGACACTGAAGCTTTCTTT.

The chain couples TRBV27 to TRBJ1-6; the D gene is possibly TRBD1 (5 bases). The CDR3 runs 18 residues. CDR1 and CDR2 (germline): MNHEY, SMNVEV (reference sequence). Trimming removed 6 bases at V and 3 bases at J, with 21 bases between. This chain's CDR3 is CASSHTYPQAYYNSPLHF. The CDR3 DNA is TGTGCCAGCAGCCATACCTACCCACAGGCATACTATAATTCACCCCTCCACTTT.

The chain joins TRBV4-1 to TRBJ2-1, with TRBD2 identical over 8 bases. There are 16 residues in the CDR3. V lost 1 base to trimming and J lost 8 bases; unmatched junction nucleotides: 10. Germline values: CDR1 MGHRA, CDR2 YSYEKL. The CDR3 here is CASSQARLAGKDEQFF. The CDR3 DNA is TGCGCCAGCAGCCAAGCGCGGTTAGCGGGAAAGGATGAGCAGTTCTTC.

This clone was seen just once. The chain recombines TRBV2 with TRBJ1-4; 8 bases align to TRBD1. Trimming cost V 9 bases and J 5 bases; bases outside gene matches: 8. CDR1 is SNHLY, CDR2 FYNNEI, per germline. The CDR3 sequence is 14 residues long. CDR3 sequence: CASLSGGGNEKLFF. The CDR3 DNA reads TGTGCCAGTCTCTCAGGGGGCGGGAATGAAAAACTGTTTTTT.

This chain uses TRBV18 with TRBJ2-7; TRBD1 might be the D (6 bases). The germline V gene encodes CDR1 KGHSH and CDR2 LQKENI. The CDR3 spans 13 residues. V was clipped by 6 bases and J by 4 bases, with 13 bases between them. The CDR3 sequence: CASSLQGLYEQYF. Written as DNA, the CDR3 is TGTGCCAGCTCGCTACAGGGATTGTACGAGCAGTACTTC.

The CDR3 reads CASSLHQLAGGPYEQFF. DNA of the CDR3: TGTGCCAGCAGTCTCCACCAACTAGCGGGGGGCCCTTATGAGCAGTTCTTC. V gene TRBV27 combines with J gene TRBJ2-1, with 12 bases lining up with TRBD2. J lost 8 bases, V lost 5 bases, and 13 bases had no gene match. Germline CDR1 reads MNHEY; CDR2 reads SMNVEV (reference sequence). The length of the CDR3 is 17 residues.

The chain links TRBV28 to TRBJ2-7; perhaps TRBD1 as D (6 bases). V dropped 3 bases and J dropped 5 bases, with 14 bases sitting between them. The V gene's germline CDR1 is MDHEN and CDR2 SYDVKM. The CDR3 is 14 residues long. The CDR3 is CASSLVSNRDEQYF. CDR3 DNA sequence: TGTGCCAGCAGTTTGGTCTCGAACAGGGACGAGCAGTACTTC. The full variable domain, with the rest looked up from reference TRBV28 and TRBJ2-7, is DVKVTQSSRYLVKRTGEKVFLECVQDMDHENMFWYRQDPGLGLRLIYFSYDVKMKEKGDIPEGYSVSREKKERFSLILESASTNQTSMYLCASSLVSNRDEQYFGPGTRLTVT.

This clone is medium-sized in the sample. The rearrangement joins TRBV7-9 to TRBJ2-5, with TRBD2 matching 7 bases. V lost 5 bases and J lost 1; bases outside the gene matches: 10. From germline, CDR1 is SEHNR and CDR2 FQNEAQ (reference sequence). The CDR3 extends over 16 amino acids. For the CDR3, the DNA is TGTGCCAGCAGCCCAGAGCGGGGCGGGGTCCAAGAGACCCAGTACTTC. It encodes CASSPERGGVQETQYF.

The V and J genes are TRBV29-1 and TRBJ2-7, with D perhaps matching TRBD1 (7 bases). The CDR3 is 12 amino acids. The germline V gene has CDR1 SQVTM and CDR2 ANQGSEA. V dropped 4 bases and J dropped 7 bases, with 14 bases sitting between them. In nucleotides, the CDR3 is TGCAGCGTTGCCGAGGGGGCGGGGGAGCAGTACTTC. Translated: CSVAEGAGEQYF.

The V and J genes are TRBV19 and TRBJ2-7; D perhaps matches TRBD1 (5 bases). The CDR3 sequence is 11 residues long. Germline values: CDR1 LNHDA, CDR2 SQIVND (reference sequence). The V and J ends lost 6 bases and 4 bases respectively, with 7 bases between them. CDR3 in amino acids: CASRQDYEQYF. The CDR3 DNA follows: TGTGCCAGTAGACAGGATTACGAGCAGTACTTC.

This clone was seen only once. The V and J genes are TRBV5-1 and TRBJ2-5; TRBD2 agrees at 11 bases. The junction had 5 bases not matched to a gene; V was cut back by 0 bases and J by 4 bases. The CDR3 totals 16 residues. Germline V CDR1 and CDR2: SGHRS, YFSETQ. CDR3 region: CASSLAQGTSGETQYF. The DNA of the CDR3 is TGCGCCAGCAGCTTGGCCCAGGGGACTAGCGGAGAGACCCAGTACTTC.

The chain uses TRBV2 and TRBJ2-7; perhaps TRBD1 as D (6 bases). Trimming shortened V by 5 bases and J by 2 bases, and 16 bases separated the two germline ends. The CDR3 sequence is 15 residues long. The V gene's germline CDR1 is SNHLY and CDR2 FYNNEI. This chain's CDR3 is CASSRIRGQTYEQYF. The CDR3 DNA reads TGTGCCAGCAGTCGAATCCGCGGACAGACCTACGAGCAGTACTTC.

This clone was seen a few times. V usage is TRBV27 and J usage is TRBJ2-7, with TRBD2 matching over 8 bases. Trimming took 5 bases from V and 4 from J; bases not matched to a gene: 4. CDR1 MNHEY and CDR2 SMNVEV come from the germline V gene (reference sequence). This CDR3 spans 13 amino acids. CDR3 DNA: TGTGCCAGCAGTCGGCGGGAGGATTACGAGCAGTACTTC. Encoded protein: CASSRREDYEQYF.

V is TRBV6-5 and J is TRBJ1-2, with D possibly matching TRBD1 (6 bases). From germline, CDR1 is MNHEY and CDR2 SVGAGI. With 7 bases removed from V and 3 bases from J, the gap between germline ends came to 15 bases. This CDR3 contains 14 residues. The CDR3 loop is CASTRSGHYYGYTF. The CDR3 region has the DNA TGTGCCAGCACCCGGTCGGGACATTACTATGGCTACACCTTC.

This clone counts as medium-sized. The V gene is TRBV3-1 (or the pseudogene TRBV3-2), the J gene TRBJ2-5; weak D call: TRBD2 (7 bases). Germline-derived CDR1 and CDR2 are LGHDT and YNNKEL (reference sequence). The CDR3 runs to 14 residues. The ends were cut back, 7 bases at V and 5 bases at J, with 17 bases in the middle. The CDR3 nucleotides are TGTGCCAGCAATCCGGGGGGCCCGTTTGAGACCCAGTACTTC. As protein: CASNPGGPFETQYF.

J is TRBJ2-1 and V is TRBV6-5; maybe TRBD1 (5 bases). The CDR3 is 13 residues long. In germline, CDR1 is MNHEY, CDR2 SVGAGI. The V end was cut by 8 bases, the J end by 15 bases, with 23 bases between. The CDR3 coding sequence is TGTGCCAGCTACTCCTTACCAGGGCACCGACTGTTCTTC. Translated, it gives CASYSLPGHRLFF.

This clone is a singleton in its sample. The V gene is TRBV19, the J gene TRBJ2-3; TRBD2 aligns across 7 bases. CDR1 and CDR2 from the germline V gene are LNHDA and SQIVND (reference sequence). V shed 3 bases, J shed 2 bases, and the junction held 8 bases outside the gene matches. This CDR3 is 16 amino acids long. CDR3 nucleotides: TGTGCCAGTAGTATTAGTGCGGGAGCCAACACAGATACGCAGTATTTT. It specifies CASSISAGANTDTQYF. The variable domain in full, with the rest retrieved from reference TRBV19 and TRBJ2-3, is DGGITQSPKYLFRKEGQNVTLSCEQNLNHDAMYWYRQDPGQGLRLIYYSQIVNDFQKGDIAEGYSVSREKKESFPLTVTSAQKNPTAFYLCASSISAGANTDTQYFGPGTRLTVL.

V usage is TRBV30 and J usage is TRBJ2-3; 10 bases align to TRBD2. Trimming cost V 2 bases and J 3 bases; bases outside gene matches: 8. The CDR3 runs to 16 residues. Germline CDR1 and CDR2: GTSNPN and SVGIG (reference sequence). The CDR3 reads CAWSRSGGGETDTQYF. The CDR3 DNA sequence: TGTGCCTGGAGTAGGAGCGGGGGGGGTGAAACAGATACGCAGTATTTT.

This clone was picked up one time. CDR3 in DNA: TGTGCCAGCTCACCAAACAGGGACCTTGAAGCTTTCTTT. Its protein product is CASSPNRDLEAFF. The rearrangement uses TRBV18 and TRBJ1-1, with TRBD1 as a possible D gene (6 bases). Germline CDR1 is KGHSH and CDR2 is LQKENI. V shed 2 bases and J shed 7 bases, with 11 bases lying between them. This CDR3 contains 13 residues.

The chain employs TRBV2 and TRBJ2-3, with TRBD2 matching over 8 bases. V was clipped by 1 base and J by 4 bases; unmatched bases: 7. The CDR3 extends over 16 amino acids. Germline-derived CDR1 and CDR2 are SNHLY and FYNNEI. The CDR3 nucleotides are TGTGCCAGCAGTGAAGGGAGGACTAGCTTCTCAGATACGCAGTATTTT. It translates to CASSEGRTSFSDTQYF. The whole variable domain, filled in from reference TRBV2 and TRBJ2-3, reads EPEVTQTPSHQVTQMGQEVILRCVPISNHLYFYWYRQILGQKVEFLVSFYNNEISEKSEIFDDQFSVERPDGSNFTLKIRSTKLEDSAMYFCASSEGRTSFSDTQYFGPGTRLTVL.

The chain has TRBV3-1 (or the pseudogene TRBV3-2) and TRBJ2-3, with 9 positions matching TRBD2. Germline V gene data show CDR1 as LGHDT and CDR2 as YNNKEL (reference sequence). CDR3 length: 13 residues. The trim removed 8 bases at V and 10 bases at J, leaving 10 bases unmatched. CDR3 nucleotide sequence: TGTGCCAGCGCCGTGTCTAGCGGGAATGCGCAGTATTTT. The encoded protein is CASAVSSGNAQYF.

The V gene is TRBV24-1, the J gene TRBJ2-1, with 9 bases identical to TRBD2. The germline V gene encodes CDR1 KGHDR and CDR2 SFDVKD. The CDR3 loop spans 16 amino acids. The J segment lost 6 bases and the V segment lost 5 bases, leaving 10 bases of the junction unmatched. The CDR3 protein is CATSAIQLAGANEQFF. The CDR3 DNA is TGTGCCACCAGTGCCATTCAACTAGCGGGTGCCAATGAGCAGTTCTTC.